These T cell receptor beta chains were read from a single sample in a study of blood T cell repertoires in COVID-19. Produced via immunoSEQ multiplex PCR; TCRdb's table is partial and in-frame only. Of about 140,000 clones listed, almost 90% were seen once; the top ten hold roughly 1.4%. Sequencing was done on a sample of peripheral blood. These TCRs come from a woman aged 55-70 years with acute or convalescent COVID-19. Both conserved end residues are trimmed from each CDR3.

j_call	v_call	cdr3_aa
TRBJ2-1	TRBV11-2	ASSFRGSGNYNEQF
TRBJ1-2	TRBV6-5	ASSYRGLGGYT
TRBJ1-2	TRBV5-1	ASSLDRVGDGYT
TRBJ2-7	TRBV18	ASSGRASSYEQY
TRBJ2-1	TRBV9	ASSEQASSLSSYNEQF
TRBJ1-2	TRBV27	ASRRQGANGYT
TRBJ1-3	TRBV10-3	ATMGQGNTIY
TRBJ1-2	TRBV18	ASSLNDRDYGYT
TRBJ1-1	TRBV20-1	SAMGGDAF
TRBJ1-1	TRBV5-6	ASSLAAGVEAF
TRBJ1-1	TRBV11-3	ASSTRDGQAF
TRBJ1-1	TRBV5-1	ASSLVQGAVTEAF
TRBJ2-1	TRBV3-1/TRBV3-2	ASSHEAGGPFYEQF
TRBJ2-1	TRBV29-1	SVVIQGAGEQF
TRBJ1-1	TRBV2	ASRVGGNTEAF
TRBJ1-6	TRBV2	ASSEARLNSPLH
TRBJ2-2	TRBV11-1	ASSLAELNTGELF
TRBJ1-2	TRBV30	AWSEVANYGYT
TRBJ1-1	TRBV5-4	ASIRAGTGNTEAF
TRBJ1-4	TRBV9	ASSVQWAVGEKLF
TRBJ2-4	TRBV28	ASSFTQGGAKNIQY
TRBJ2-1	TRBV5-4	ASSFARGTVGDEQF
TRBJ2-2	TRBV12-3/TRBV12-4	ASRISGGELF
TRBJ2-1	TRBV7-9	ASSSQRGSQF
TRBJ1-6	TRBV5-1	ASSLDSPGNSPLH
TRBJ2-1	TRBV11-2	ASSGRLAGGFSSYNEQF
TRBJ1-1	TRBV7-2	ASSTTGGGFAEAF
TRBJ1-1	TRBV30	AWSVGQLNTEAF
TRBJ2-5	TRBV4-2	ASSQTAGEGETQY
TRBJ2-3	TRBV5-4	ASSLDRYTDTQY
TRBJ1-2	TRBV5-1	ASSLDSTSGGYT
TRBJ2-7	TRBV9	ASSASGGASYEQY
TRBJ1-4	TRBV4-3	ASSQGWSLNEKLF
TRBJ2-1	TRBV5-1	ASRISGSYNEQF
TRBJ2-4	TRBV7-9	ASSFGQPFDIQY